This entry lists 28 T cell receptor beta chains sequenced from one sample in a study of beta chain features in type 1 diabetes. Findings and limits, study-wide: There was a moderate but significant shortening of TCRB CDR3s in all four CD4+ subsets of Type 1 diabetes patients.

All of the isolated RNA was reverse transcribed, so expressed TCRB transcripts were sequenced. Repertoires were generated with immunoSEQ multiplex PCR, while TCRdb's copy carries only in-frame clones and drops some. The table lists around 300,000 clones, 14% to 15% of them singletons. No cognate antigen is known for these TCRs. Material: naive CD4+ T cells from blood. Receptor source: a man aged 18 to 30 with type 1 diabetes.

The chain combines TRBV7-6 with TRBJ2-7, with D tentatively TRBD1 (5 bases). The CDR3 is 14 residues long. Trimming pared 5 bases from V and 9 bases from J, leaving 20 bases between. The V gene's germline CDR1 is SGHVS and CDR2 FNYEAQ. CDR3 loop: CASSPVAPGMGQYF. The CDR3 DNA reads as TGTGCCAGCAGCCCTGTAGCCCCAGGGATGGGGCAGTACTTC.

This clone was seen only a few times. This chain links TRBV30 with TRBJ1-2, with a tentative D call TRBD1 (5 bases). The CDR3 is made up of 16 amino acids. Trimming stripped 4 bases from V and 7 bases from J, with 25 bases between. CDR1 is GTSNPN and CDR2 is SVGIG in the germline V gene (reference sequence). The CDR3 DNA is TGTGCCTGGAACACACCCGGGACTCCCCTTAAGGGTGGCTACACCTTC. Amino acid sequence: CAWNTPGTPLKGGYTF.

This clone was seen only a few times. This chain links TRBV30 with TRBJ2-5, with TRBD1 identical over 11 bases. CDR3 length equals 16 residues. J gave up 6 bases and V 4 bases, and 13 bases lay outside the gene matches. Germline lookup yields CDR1 GTSNPN and CDR2 SVGIG (reference sequence). DNA for the CDR3: TGTGCCTGGACCGGACAGGGGGCGCTTTCTGTGCAGACCCAGTACTTC. This codes for CAWTGQGALSVQTQYF. Supplemented by reference TRBV30 and TRBJ2-5, the full variable domain reads SQTIHQWPATLVQPVGSPLSLECTVEGTSNPNLYWYRQAAGRGLQLLFYSVGIGQISSEVPQNLSASRPQDRQFILSSKKLLLSDSGFYLCAWTGQGALSVQTQYFGPGTRLLVL.

The chain combines TRBV7-9 with TRBJ2-2; no reliable D call. The V end lost 4 bases, the J end lost 6 bases, and 12 bases lay between the germline ends. The CDR3 consists of 14 residues. Germline CDR1 and CDR2: SEHNR and FQNEAQ (reference sequence). The CDR3 sequence: CASSSTVNAGELFF. The DNA for the CDR3 is TGTGCCAGCAGCTCCACGGTAAATGCCGGGGAGCTGTTTTTT.

This clone has more than one count but fewer than ten. V is TRBV21-1 and J is TRBJ2-2; no DNA check was done on the table's D call, TRBD2. TRBV21-1 is designated a pseudogene. CDR3 size: 15 residues. Written as DNA, the CDR3 is TGTGCCAGCAGCTCTCGGGAGACGAACACCGGGGAGCTGTTTTTT. It encodes CASSSRETNTGELFF.

The table lists this clone with a few counts. The chain is built from TRBV5-1 and TRBJ2-7; 7 bases map to TRBD1. J lost 6 bases, V lost 1 base, and 7 bases had no gene match. This CDR3 has 14 amino acids. Germline V lookup: CDR1 SGHRS, CDR2 YFSETQ. The CDR3 protein is CASSLPGGIGEQYF. The CDR3 nucleotides read TGCGCCAGCAGCTTGCCAGGGGGAATCGGCGAGCAGTACTTC. The variable domain in full, completed from reference TRBV5-1 and TRBJ2-7, reads KAGVTQTPRYLIKTRGQQVTLSCSPISGHRSVSWYQQTPGQGLQFLFEYFSETQRNKGNFPGRFSGRQFSNSRSEMNVSTLELGDSALYLCASSLPGGIGEQYFGPGTRLTVT.

The chain couples TRBV30 to TRBJ2-7; D unclear. This CDR3 is built from 13 residues. Germline V gene lookup returns CDR1 GTSNPN and CDR2 SVGIG (reference sequence). The germline V and J ends were trimmed by 3 bases and 0 bases, with 9 bases remaining between them. The chain's CDR3 is CAWSTPSSYEQYF. The CDR3 nucleotides are TGTGCCTGGAGCACGCCTAGCTCCTACGAGCAGTACTTC.

In this sample, this clone turned up a few times. The chain employs TRBV5-5 and TRBJ2-1; D remains unclear. V shed 5 bases and J shed 3 bases, with 15 bases lying between them. The germline CDR1 and CDR2 sequences are SGHKS and YYEKEE (reference sequence). CDR3 length equals 15 residues. The CDR3 loop reads CASRSRQTNYNEQFF. The DNA of the CDR3 is TGTGCCAGCAGATCTCGGCAGACAAACTACAATGAGCAGTTCTTC.

The rearrangement uses TRBV29-1 and TRBJ2-1; 7 bases align to TRBD1. The V segment lost 5 bases and the J segment 4 bases; nucleotides outside the gene matches: 11. Germline CDR1 is SQVTM and CDR2 is ANQGSEA. The CDR3 spans 15 residues. CDR3 loop: CSVTRTGDLYNEQFF. The CDR3 region has the DNA TGCAGCGTTACTCGAACAGGGGATCTTTACAATGAGCAGTTCTTC.

This clone was counted between two and nine times. This rearrangement joins TRBV9 to TRBJ2-2; D is perhaps TRBD1 (5 bases). This CDR3 is 16 amino acids long. V gave up 2 bases and J gave up 6 bases, with 17 bases separating them. Looked up from germline, CDR1 is SGDLS and CDR2 is YYNGEE. The CDR3 loop is CASSVAAPTVPGELFF. DNA for the CDR3: TGTGCCAGCAGCGTTGCAGCGCCGACAGTTCCCGGGGAGCTGTTTTTT.

The J gene is TRBJ1-2, the V gene TRBV19; the match to TRBD1 covers 8 bases. Germline assignment: CDR1 LNHDA and CDR2 SQIVND (reference sequence). J gave up 6 bases and V 6 bases, and 9 bases lay outside the gene matches. This CDR3 is 14 amino acids long. The CDR3 sequence is CASRPRRGLDGYTF. For the CDR3, the DNA is TGTGCCAGTAGACCTCGCAGGGGGCTTGATGGCTACACCTTC.

The rearrangement joins TRBV6-6 to TRBJ2-3; 7 bases are shared with TRBD1. CDR3 length: 16 residues. The germline V gene encodes CDR1 MNHNY and CDR2 SVGAGI (reference sequence). The junction had 9 bases not matched to a gene; V was cut back by 4 bases and J by 2 bases. The CDR3 coding sequence is TGTGCCAGCAGTTCAACGCAGACAGGGCCCACAGATACGCAGTATTTT. It encodes CASSSTQTGPTDTQYF.

This clone came up a few times. The CDR3 sequence is CASSYLAGGYEQYF. The CDR3 nucleotides read TGTGCCAGCAGTTATCTAGCGGGAGGCTACGAGCAGTACTTC. The rearrangement joins TRBV6-5 to TRBJ2-7; TRBD2 aligns across 11 bases. From germline, CDR1 is MNHEY and CDR2 SVGAGI. The junction had 1 base not matched to a gene; V was cut back by 3 bases and J by 3 bases. The CDR3 runs to 14 residues.

The rearrangement uses TRBV29-1 and TRBJ1-5; D possibly corresponds to TRBD1 (6 bases). V lost 5 bases and J lost 6, with 20 bases in between. Germline V gene sequence: CDR1 SQVTM, CDR2 ANQGSEA. CDR3 length: 15 amino acids. This CDR3 is CSVIYRVILGQPQHF. CDR3 nucleotide sequence: TGCAGCGTTATTTACAGGGTTATCTTGGGTCAGCCCCAGCATTTT. The whole variable domain, remainder taken from reference TRBV29-1 and TRBJ1-5, is SAVISQKPSRDICQRGTSLTIQCQVDSQVTMMFWYRQQPGQSLTLIATANQGSEATYESGFVIDKFPISRPNLTFSTLTVSNMSPEDSSIYLCSVIYRVILGQPQHFGDGTRLSIL.

This chain links TRBV21-1 with TRBJ1-2; the table's D call, TRBD1, was not checked against the DNA. TRBV21-1 is a pseudogene locus. CDR3 length equals 14 residues. In nucleotides, the CDR3 is TGTGCCAGCAGTCCGGGACAGACAATCTATGGCTACACCTTC. It specifies CASSPGQTIYGYTF.

The CDR3 DNA sequence: TGTGCCAGCAGCTCTAGCGGTGACGCCTACAATGAGCAGTTCTTC. Protein product: CASSSSGDAYNEQFF. The chain has TRBV9 and TRBJ2-1, with 7 bases fitting TRBD2. V shed 4 bases, J shed 2 bases, and the junction held 6 bases outside the gene matches. The CDR3 runs to 15 residues. Germline V lookup: CDR1 SGDLS, CDR2 YYNGEE.

This chain connects TRBV18 to TRBJ2-5, with D maybe TRBD2 (6 bases). The CDR3 spans 16 residues. Trimming stripped 1 base from V and 1 base from J, with 13 bases between. CDR1 and CDR2 from the germline V gene are KGHSH and LQKENI. This CDR3 reads CASSPLSGGFQETQYF. The CDR3 DNA follows: TGTGCCAGCTCACCACTCTCTGGGGGGTTCCAAGAGACCCAGTACTTC.

This clone was observed a handful of times. The chain has TRBV9 and TRBJ2-5, with 7 bases aligning to TRBD2. The CDR3 contains 15 residues. J gave up 5 bases and V 3 bases, and 10 bases lay outside the gene matches. Per germline, CDR1 SGDLS and CDR2 YYNGEE. CDR3 bases: TGTGCCAGCAGCGGGGAGGGAAGGTCGAGTGAGACCCAGTACTTC. This encodes CASSGEGRSSETQYF.

The chain has TRBV15 and TRBJ2-3; weak D call: TRBD2 (5 bases). The V end was cut by 1 base, the J end by 3 bases, with 11 bases between. From germline, CDR1 is LNHNV and CDR2 YYDKDF (reference sequence). CDR3 length: 15 residues. The DNA for the CDR3 is TGTGCCACCAGCAGAGTCGGGGTGTTGACAGATACGCAGTATTTT. Translated, it gives CATSRVGVLTDTQYF. Variable domain in full (rest from reference TRBV15 and TRBJ2-3): DAMVIQNPRYQVTQFGKPVTLSCSQTLNHNVMYWYQQKSSQAPKLLFHYYDKDFNNEADTPDNFQSRRPNTSFCFLDIRSPGLGDTAMYLCATSRVGVLTDTQYFGPGTRLTVL.

This clone has just a few counts. This chain connects TRBV25-1 to TRBJ2-7, with 9 bases aligning to TRBD1. The germline CDR1 and CDR2 sequences are MGHDK and SYGVNS. The V gene end was trimmed by 6 bases and the J gene end by 5 bases; junction bases not matched to a gene: 8. This CDR3 has 14 residues. CDR3 nucleotide sequence: TGTGCCAGCAGCCCCCGGGACAGGGTCCACGAGCAGTACTTC. This translates into CASSPRDRVHEQYF.

V gene TRBV7-9 combines with J gene TRBJ2-1; unclear D gene. The V and J ends lost 7 bases and 6 bases respectively, with 16 bases between them. This CDR3 has 14 residues. The germline V gene encodes CDR1 SEHNR and CDR2 FQNEAQ (reference sequence). This CDR3 reads CASNLLAVINEQFF. The CDR3 DNA is TGTGCCAGCAATCTCTTAGCAGTAATCAATGAGCAGTTCTTC.

This clone was detected only a few times. V and J are TRBV9 and TRBJ1-1, with D perhaps TRBD1 (5 bases). In germline, CDR1 is SGDLS, CDR2 YYNGEE. This CDR3 is built from 14 residues. V was shortened by 0 bases and J by 0 bases, with 6 bases between the two germline ends. The chain's CDR3 is CASSVGQLNTEAFF. Here the CDR3 DNA reads TGTGCCAGCAGCGTAGGACAGCTGAACACTGAAGCTTTCTTT.

This clone turned up a few times. The rearrangement joins TRBV30 to TRBJ1-1; D is possibly TRBD1 (5 bases). Per the germline V gene, CDR1 is GTSNPN and CDR2 is SVGIG (reference sequence). V lost 3 bases and J lost 4, with 12 bases in between. The CDR3 sequence is 13 residues long. DNA of the CDR3: TGTGCCTGGAGCCTCGACAGAGCCACTGAAGCTTTCTTT. This encodes CAWSLDRATEAFF.

The chain joins TRBV29-1 to TRBJ2-7; TRBD1 aligns across 9 bases. V lost 1 base, J lost 6 bases, and 7 bases stayed unmatched. Germline CDR1 is SQVTM and CDR2 is ANQGSEA. This CDR3 is built from 14 residues. In DNA form, the CDR3 reads TGCAGCGTTGAAGGGAGACAGGGGGACCTCGAGCAGTACTTC. It specifies CSVEGRQGDLEQYF.

This sequence joins TRBV28 and TRBJ2-3; D is possibly TRBD2 (6 bases). CDR1 and CDR2 (germline): MDHEN, SYDVKM. V was trimmed by 4 bases and J by 2 bases, leaving 16 bases between them. The CDR3 runs 16 residues. The CDR3 here is CASSSIRGGITDTQYF. The CDR3 DNA reads TGTGCCAGCAGTTCCATACGCGGAGGGATCACAGATACGCAGTATTTT.

Only a few counts were recorded for this clone. V and J are TRBV5-1 and TRBJ2-2; 7 bases are shared with TRBD2. Germline assignment: CDR1 SGHRS and CDR2 YFSETQ. This CDR3 is built from 17 residues. J gave up 0 bases and V 4 bases, and 9 bases lay outside the gene matches. The CDR3 reads CASSLSSGSSNTGELFF. The CDR3 coding sequence is TGCGCCAGCAGCCTTTCTAGCGGCTCCTCGAACACCGGGGAGCTGTTTTTT.

This clone was observed a handful of times. The V call is TRBV30, the J call TRBJ2-7, with 7 bases lining up with TRBD1. V shed 0 bases and J 0 bases; nucleotides not matched to a gene: 5. This CDR3 is built from 15 residues. Per germline, CDR1 GTSNPN and CDR2 SVGIG (reference sequence). The CDR3 DNA reads as TGTGCCTGGAGTGTTAGGGGACAGAGCTCCTACGAGCAGTACTTC. This encodes CAWSVRGQSSYEQYF. Based on the CDR3 plus reference TRBV30 and TRBJ2-7, the full variable domain is SQTIHQWPATLVQPVGSPLSLECTVEGTSNPNLYWYRQAAGRGLQLLFYSVGIGQISSEVPQNLSASRPQDRQFILSSKKLLLSDSGFYLCAWSVRGQSSYEQYFGPGTRLTVT.

This clone has only a few counts. J is TRBJ2-3 and V is TRBV10-3; maybe TRBD2 (6 bases). From germline, CDR1 is ENHRY and CDR2 SYGVKD. The CDR3 has 15 amino acids. Trimming took off 3 bases at V and 0 bases at J, with 10 bases between the two ends. Here the CDR3 DNA reads TGTGCCATCAGTGATTCTGGGACTAGCACAGATACGCAGTATTTT. It specifies CAISDSGTSTDTQYF.